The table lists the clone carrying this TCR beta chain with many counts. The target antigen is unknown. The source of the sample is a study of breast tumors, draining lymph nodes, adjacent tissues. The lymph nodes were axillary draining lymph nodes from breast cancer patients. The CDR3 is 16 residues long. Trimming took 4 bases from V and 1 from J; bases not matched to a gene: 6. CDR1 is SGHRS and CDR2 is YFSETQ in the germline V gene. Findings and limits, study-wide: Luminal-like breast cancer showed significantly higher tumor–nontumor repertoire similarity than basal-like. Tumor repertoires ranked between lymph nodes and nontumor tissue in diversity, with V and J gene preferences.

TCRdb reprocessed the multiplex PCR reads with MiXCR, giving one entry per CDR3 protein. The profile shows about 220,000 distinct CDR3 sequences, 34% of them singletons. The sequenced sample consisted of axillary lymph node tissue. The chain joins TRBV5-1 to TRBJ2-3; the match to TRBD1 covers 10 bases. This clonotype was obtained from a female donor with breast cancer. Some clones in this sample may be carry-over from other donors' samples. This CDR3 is CASSPIGTGGTDTQYF. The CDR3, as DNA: TGCGCCAGCAGCCCCATCGGGACAGGGGGCACAGATACGCAGTATTTT.